A selection of T cell receptor beta chains follows, all from one sample in a study of OX40 agonist ivuxolimab in advanced cancers. Sequenced by immunoSEQ multiplex PCR; TCRdb stores in-frame clones only, minus some. The sample lists about 50,000 clones; 80% were seen once. Sequenced here: CD4+ or CD8+ T cells sorted from blood, sampled in a trial of the OX40 agonist ivuxolimab. The receptor source for this set is an adult with an advanced solid tumor such as melanoma, head and neck, liver or kidney cancer. Each CDR3 is given with its conserved first and last residue. A D gene is named only where the DNA matches it firmly. Size tells how often a clone was seen (once, few, many) or the class of an expanded clone, and some rows leave it out.

TGCAGCGGTGGACAGGGAGGAGAGACCCAGTACTTC CSGGQGGETQYF TRBV29-1 NA TRBD1 TRBJ2-5
TGCGCCAGCAGCCCGGCGGGGACTACTAGCACAGATACGCAGTATTTT CASSPAGTTSTDTQYF TRBV5-1 NA TRBD2 TRBJ2-3
TGTGCCAGCAGTGTGGCAGCCTACACCGGGGAGCTGTTTTTT CASSVAAYTGELFF TRBV6-1 NA NA TRBJ2-2
TGTGCCAGCAGTTCCCGGACTAGCGGGGGGGCCCCCCAGTATTTT CASSSRTSGGAPQYF TRBV6-1 NA TRBD2 TRBJ2-3
TGTGCCAGCAGTTCCGACAGGGGAGGCAATCAGCCCCAGCATTTT CASSSDRGGNQPQHF TRBV6-5 NA TRBD1 TRBJ1-5
TGCGCCAGCAGCTGGATTAGCGAGGAAGAGACCCAGTACTTC CASSWISEEETQYF TRBV5-1 NA NA TRBJ2-5
TGTGCCAGCAGTTATTTGGGACAGGGGGCTGGATCACCCCTCCACTTT CASSYLGQGAGSPLHF TRBV7-2 NA TRBD1 TRBJ1-6
TGTGCCAGCAGCTTGGGGGCGGGAGTAGGCACCGGGGAGCTGTTTTTT CASSLGAGVGTGELFF TRBV11-2 few NA TRBJ2-2
TGTGCCAGCAGCTTGGTACGCGGGGGGGCCCCCACAGATACGCAGTATTTT CASSLVRGGAPTDTQYF TRBV5-6 NA TRBD2 TRBJ2-3
TGTGCCAGCAGCTTACCCTGGAGCTCCTACGAGCAGTACTTC CASSLPWSSYEQYF TRBV11-2 NA NA TRBJ2-7
TGCGCCAGCATTTTGACAGGGACGATGAACACTGAAGCTTTCTTT CASILTGTMNTEAFF TRBV10-1 NA TRBD1 TRBJ1-1
TGTGCCAGCGAGAGTATGGGGGGCGTGCAGTTCTTC CASESMGGVQFF TRBV6-5 NA NA TRBJ2-1
TGTGCCAGCTCACCACCGTCAGGCTCTACTGAAGCTTTCTTT CASSPPSGSTEAFF TRBV18 once NA TRBJ1-1
TGTGCCTGGAGTGTAGTGGGGGGCGCAGGCGTCCTGACTTTC CAWSVVGGAGVLTF TRBV30 NA NA TRBJ2-6
TGTGCCAGCAGTTTAAGGCAAAACACCGGGGAGCTGTTTTTT CASSLRQNTGELFF TRBV5-4 NA NA TRBJ2-2
TGTGCCAGCTCACCGGGGCTCACGGGAGAGAGGATCCAGTACTTC CASSPGLTGERIQYF TRBV18 NA NA TRBJ2-5
TGTGCCAGCAGCTTGGGGGCACGGGGGGGCAATCAGCCCCAGCATTTT CASSLGARGGNQPQHF TRBV5-8 NA NA TRBJ1-5
TGTGCCAGTAGTCCGGTTGTCTCTGGAAACACCATATATTTT CASSPVVSGNTIYF TRBV19 NA NA TRBJ1-3
TGTGCCAGCAGCTTACTAGGGACTACCAACACCGGGGAGCTGTTTTTT CASSLLGTTNTGELFF TRBV7-2 NA TRBD2 TRBJ2-2
TGTGCCAGCAGCTTGTTTATGGGGCTAGAGACCCAGTACTTC CASSLFMGLETQYF TRBV5-6 NA NA TRBJ2-5
TGTGCCAGCTCACCGAGGGGAGGAGCTGAAGCTTTCTTT CASSPRGGAEAFF TRBV18 NA NA TRBJ1-1
TGTGCCAGCAGCTGGGGGACAGGGAGCACAGATACGCAGTATTTT CASSWGTGSTDTQYF TRBV9 NA TRBD1 TRBJ2-3
TGTGCCATCAGTGAGTATGAGGGCGGGTACGAGCAGTACTTC CAISEYEGGYEQYF TRBV10-3 NA NA TRBJ2-7
TGTGCCAGCAGCCCGGACAGGTTCTACGAGCAGTACTTC CASSPDRFYEQYF TRBV7-2 NA TRBD1 TRBJ2-7
TGTGCCAGCAGCTTGGGGCCGGGACAGGGGGGTATGAACACTGAAGCTTTCTTT CASSLGPGQGGMNTEAFF TRBV5-6 NA TRBD1 TRBJ1-1
TGTGCCAGCAGCTACGTGGCGGGGGGCGGTAACGAGCAGTACTTC CASSYVAGGGNEQYF TRBV5-4 NA TRBD2 TRBJ2-7
TGTGCCAGCAGAGTAGCGGGAGGGGTTTACAATGAGCAGTTCTTC CASRVAGGVYNEQFF TRBV5-4 NA TRBD2 TRBJ2-1
TGCGCCAGCAGCTTTGACACTGAGCAGTTCTTC CASSFDTEQFF TRBV5-1 NA NA TRBJ2-1
TGTGCCAGTAGTATCCGGGACGGTAACGATGAGCAGTTCTTC CASSIRDGNDEQFF TRBV19 NA NA TRBJ2-1
TGTGCCAGCAGCGTAGACAGCTTCTATGGCTACACCTTC CASSVDSFYGYTF TRBV9 NA NA TRBJ1-2
TGTGCCAGCAGCTTGGGGGCAGGACAGGGAGGCACAGATACGCAGTATTTT CASSLGAGQGGTDTQYF TRBV5-4 NA TRBD1 TRBJ2-3
TGTGCCAGCAGTCCTCAGCGGGAGCTTTTGACCGGGGAGCTGTTTTTT CASSPQRELLTGELFF TRBV7-9 few TRBD2 TRBJ2-2
TGTGCCAGCAGCCCGTTTGAGGCTGAAGCTTTCTTT CASSPFEAEAFF TRBV7-2 NA NA TRBJ1-1
TGTGCCAGCAGGGGGTTCTCTGGAAACACCATATATTTT CASRGFSGNTIYF TRBV27 NA NA TRBJ1-3
TGTGCCTGGAGATCTAGCGGGAGGTTCTACGAGCAGTACTTC CAWRSSGRFYEQYF TRBV30 NA TRBD2 TRBJ2-7
TGTGCCAGTAGTACCACCGGGACCTATCTAGATTCACCCCTCCACTTT CASSTTGTYLDSPLHF TRBV19 NA NA TRBJ1-6
TGTGCCAGCAGTTACCGGACAGGGGGCTATGGCTACACCTTC CASSYRTGGYGYTF TRBV6-4 NA TRBD1 TRBJ1-2
TGTGCCAGCAGCCAAGGACTGGCTAGATCAAATACGCAGTATTTT CASSQGLARSNTQYF TRBV14 NA NA TRBJ2-3
TGTGCCAGCAGCTCATCAACAGATACGCAGTATTTT CASSSSTDTQYF TRBV5-4 NA NA TRBJ2-3
TGTGCCAGCAGCTTAAAAGGGCTAGCGGGGGGGTACGAGCAGTACTTC CASSLKGLAGGYEQYF TRBV7-8 NA TRBD2 TRBJ2-7
TGTGCCAGCAGTTTATACGGTTATAGCAATCAGCCCCAGCATTTT CASSLYGYSNQPQHF TRBV27 NA NA TRBJ1-5
TGTGCCAGCTCACCACGCCCACAGGGATATGGCTACACCTTC CASSPRPQGYGYTF TRBV18 few NA TRBJ1-2